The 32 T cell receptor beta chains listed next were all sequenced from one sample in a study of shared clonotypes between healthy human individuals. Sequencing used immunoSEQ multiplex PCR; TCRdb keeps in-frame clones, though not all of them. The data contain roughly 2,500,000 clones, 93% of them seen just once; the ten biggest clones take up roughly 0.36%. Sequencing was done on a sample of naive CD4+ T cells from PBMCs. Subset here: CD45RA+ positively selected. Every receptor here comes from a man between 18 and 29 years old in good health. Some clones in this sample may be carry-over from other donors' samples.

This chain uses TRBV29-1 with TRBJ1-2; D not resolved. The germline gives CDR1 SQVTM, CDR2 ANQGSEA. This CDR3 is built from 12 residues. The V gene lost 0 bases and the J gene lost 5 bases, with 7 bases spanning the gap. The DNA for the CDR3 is TGCAGCGTTGAAGAGGAAGGTTATGGCTACACCTTC. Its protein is CSVEEEGYGYTF.

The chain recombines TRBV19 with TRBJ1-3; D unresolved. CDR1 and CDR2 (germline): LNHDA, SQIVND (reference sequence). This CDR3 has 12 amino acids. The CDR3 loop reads CALKGSGNTIYF. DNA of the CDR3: TGTGCACTGAAGGGAAGTGGAAACACCATATATTTT.

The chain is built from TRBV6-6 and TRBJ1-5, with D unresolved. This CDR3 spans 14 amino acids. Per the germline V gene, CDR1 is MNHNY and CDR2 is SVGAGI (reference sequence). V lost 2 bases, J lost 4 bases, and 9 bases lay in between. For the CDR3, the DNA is TGTGCCAGCAGTTACGGGCCGATTAATCAGCCCCAGCATTTT. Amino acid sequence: CASSYGPINQPQHF.

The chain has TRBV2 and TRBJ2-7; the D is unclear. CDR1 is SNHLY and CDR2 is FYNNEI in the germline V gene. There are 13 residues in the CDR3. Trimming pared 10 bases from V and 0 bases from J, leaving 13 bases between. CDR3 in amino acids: CATQRESSYEQYF. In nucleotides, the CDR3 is TGTGCCACTCAGCGAGAGAGCTCCTACGAGCAGTACTTC.

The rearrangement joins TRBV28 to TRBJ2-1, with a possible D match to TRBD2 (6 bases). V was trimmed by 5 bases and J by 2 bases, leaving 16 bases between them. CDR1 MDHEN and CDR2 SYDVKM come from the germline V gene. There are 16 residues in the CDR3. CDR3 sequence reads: CASSHIRDLAYNEQFF. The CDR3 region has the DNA TGTGCCAGCAGTCATATTCGGGACTTAGCCTACAATGAGCAGTTCTTC. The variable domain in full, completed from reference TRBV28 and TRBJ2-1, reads DVKVTQSSRYLVKRTGEKVFLECVQDMDHENMFWYRQDPGLGLRLIYFSYDVKMKEKGDIPEGYSVSREKKERFSLILESASTNQTSMYLCASSHIRDLAYNEQFFGPGTRLTVL.

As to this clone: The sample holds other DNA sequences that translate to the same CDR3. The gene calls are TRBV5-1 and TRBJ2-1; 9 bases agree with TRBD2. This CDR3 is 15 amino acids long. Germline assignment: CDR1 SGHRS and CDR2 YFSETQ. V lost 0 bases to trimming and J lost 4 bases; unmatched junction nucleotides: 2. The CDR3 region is CASSLGLADYNEQFF. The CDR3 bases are TGCGCCAGCAGCTTGGGACTAGCGGATTACAATGAGCAGTTCTTC.

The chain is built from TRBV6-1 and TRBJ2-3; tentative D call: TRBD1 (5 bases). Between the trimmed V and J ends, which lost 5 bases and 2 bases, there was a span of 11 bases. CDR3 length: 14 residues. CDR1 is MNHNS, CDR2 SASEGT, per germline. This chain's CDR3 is CASSKGAYTDTQYF. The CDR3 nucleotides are TGTGCCAGCAGTAAAGGGGCCTACACAGATACGCAGTATTTT.

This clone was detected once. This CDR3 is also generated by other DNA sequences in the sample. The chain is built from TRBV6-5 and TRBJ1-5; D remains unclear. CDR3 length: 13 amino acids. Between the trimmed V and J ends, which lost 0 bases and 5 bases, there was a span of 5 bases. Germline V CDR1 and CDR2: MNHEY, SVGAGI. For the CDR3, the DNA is TGTGCCAGCAGTTACTCGTGGGATCAGCCCCAGCATTTT. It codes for CASSYSWDQPQHF.

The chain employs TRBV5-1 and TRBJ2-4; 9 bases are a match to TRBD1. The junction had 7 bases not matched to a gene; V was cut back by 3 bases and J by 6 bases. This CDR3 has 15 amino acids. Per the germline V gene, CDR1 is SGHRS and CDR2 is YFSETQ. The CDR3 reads CASSYAGTGLNIQYF. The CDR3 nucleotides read TGCGCCAGCAGCTACGCCGGGACAGGGTTAAACATTCAGTACTTC.

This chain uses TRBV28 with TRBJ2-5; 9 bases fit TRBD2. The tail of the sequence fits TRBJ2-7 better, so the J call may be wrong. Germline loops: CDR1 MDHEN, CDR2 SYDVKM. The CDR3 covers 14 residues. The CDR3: CAIRRTSEHYEQYF. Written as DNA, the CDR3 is TGTGCCATCCGTCGGACTAGCGAACACTACGAGCAGTACTTC.

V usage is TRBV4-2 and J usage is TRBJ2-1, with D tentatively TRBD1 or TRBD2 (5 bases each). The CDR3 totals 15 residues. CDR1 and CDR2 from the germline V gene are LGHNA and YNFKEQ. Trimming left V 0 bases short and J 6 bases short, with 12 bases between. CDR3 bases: TGTGCCAGCAGCCAAGATTTTCGGGGCGGCAATGAGCAGTTCTTC. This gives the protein CASSQDFRGGNEQFF.

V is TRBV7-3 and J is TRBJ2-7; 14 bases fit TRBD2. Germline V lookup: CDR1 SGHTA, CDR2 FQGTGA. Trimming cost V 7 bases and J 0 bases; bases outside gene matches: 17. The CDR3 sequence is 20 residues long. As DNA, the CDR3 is TGTGCCAGCATCTCATTCACGGGACTAGCGGGAGAGGGAAACTCCTACGAGCAGTACTTC. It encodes CASISFTGLAGEGNSYEQYF.

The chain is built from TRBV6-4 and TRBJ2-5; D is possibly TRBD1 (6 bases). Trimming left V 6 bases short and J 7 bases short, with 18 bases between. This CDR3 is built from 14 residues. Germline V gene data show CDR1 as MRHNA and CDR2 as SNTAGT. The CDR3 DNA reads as TGTGCCAGCAGCGGGCGGACAGATTGGGGGACCCAGTACTTC. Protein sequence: CASSGRTDWGTQYF.

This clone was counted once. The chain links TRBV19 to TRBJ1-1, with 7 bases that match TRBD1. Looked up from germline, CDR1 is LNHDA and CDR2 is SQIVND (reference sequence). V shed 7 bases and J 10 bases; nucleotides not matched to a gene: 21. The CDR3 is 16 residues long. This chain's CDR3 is CASKSPALRAGGTAFF. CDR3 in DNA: TGTGCCAGTAAAAGCCCAGCCCTGAGGGCAGGGGGAACAGCTTTCTTT.

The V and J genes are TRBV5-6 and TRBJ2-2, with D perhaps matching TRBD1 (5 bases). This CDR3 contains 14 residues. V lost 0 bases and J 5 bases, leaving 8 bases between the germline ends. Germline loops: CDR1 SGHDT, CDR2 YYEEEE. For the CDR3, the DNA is TGTGCCAGCAGCTTGGGCTCAGGGACCGGGGAGCTGTTTTTT. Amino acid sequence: CASSLGSGTGELFF.

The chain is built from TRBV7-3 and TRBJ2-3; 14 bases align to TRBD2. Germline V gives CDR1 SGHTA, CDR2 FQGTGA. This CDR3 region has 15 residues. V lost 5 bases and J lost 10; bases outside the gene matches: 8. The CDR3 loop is CASSPGTSGSRAQYF. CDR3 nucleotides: TGTGCCAGCAGCCCCGGGACTAGCGGGAGTAGGGCGCAGTATTTT.

The CDR3 here is CASSLGGTVTGELFF. CDR3 coding DNA: TGTGCCAGCAGCTTAGGGGGGACAGTAACCGGGGAGCTGTTTTTT. The V gene is TRBV7-3, the J gene TRBJ2-2; tentative D call: TRBD1 (7 bases). Germline CDR1 SGHTA, CDR2 FQGTGA. The CDR3 has 15 residues. Trimming removed 2 bases at V and 5 bases at J, with 12 bases between.

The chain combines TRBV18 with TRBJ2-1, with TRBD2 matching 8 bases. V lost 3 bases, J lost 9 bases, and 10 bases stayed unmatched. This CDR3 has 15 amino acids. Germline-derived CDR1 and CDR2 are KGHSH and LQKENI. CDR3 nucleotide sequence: TGTGCCAGCTCACCCCCGGGAGGGATTGGGGTTGAGCAGTTCTTC. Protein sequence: CASSPPGGIGVEQFF.

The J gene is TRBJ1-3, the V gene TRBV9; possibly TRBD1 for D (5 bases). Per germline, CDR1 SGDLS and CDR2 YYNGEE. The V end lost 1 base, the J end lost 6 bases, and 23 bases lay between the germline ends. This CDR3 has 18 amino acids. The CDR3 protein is CASSVSPDGGYGENTIYF. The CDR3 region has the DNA TGTGCCAGCAGCGTATCCCCAGATGGGGGGTACGGAGAAAACACCATATATTTT. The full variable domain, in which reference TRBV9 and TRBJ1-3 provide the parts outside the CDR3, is DSGVTQTPKHLITATGQRVTLRCSPRSGDLSVYWYQQSLDQGLQFLIQYYNGEERAKGNILERFSAQQFPDLHSELNLSSLELGDSALYFCASSVSPDGGYGENTIYFGEGSWLTVV.

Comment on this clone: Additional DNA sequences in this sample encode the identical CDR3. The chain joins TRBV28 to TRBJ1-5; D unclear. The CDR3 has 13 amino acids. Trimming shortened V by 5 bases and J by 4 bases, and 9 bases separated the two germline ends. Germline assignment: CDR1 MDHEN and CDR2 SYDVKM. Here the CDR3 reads CASSPPRNQPQHF. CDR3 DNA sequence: TGTGCCAGCAGTCCCCCGAGAAATCAGCCCCAGCATTTT.

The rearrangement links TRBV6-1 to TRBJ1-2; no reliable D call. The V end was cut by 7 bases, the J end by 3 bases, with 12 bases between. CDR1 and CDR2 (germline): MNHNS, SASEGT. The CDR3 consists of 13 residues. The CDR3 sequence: CASTLRVDYGYTF. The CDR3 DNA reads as TGTGCCAGCACCCTCAGAGTCGACTATGGCTACACCTTC.

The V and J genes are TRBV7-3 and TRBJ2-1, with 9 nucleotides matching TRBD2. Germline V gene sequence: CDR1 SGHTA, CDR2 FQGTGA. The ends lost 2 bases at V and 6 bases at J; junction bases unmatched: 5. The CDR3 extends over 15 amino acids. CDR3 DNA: TGTGCCAGCAGCTTAGTGGTAGCGGGAGCCAATGAGCAGTTCTTC. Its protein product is CASSLVVAGANEQFF. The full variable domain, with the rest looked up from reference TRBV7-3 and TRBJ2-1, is GAGVSQTPSNKVTEKGKYVELRCDPISGHTALYWYRQSLGQGPEFLIYFQGTGAADDSGLPNDRFFAVRPEGSVSTLKIQRTERGDSAVYLCASSLVVAGANEQFFGPGTRLTVL.

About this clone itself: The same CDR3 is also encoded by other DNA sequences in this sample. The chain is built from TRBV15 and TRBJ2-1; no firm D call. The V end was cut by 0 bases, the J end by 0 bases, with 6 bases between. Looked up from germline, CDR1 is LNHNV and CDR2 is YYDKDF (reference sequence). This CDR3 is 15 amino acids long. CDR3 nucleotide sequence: TGTGCCACCAGCAGAGACCCTAGCTCCTACAATGAGCAGTTCTTC. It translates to CATSRDPSSYNEQFF.

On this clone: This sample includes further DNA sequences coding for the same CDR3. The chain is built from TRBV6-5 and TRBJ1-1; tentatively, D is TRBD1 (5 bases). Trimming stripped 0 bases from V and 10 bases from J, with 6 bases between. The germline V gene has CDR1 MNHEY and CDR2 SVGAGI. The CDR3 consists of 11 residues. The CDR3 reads CASSYSGGAFF. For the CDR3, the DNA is TGTGCCAGCAGTTACTCGGGGGGAGCTTTCTTT.

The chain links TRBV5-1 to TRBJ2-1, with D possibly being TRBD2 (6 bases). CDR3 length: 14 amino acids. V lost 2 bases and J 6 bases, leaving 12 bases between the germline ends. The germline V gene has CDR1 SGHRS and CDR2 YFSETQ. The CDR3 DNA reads TGCGCCAGCAGCTTTAAGGGACTTAGCAATGAGCAGTTCTTC. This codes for CASSFKGLSNEQFF.

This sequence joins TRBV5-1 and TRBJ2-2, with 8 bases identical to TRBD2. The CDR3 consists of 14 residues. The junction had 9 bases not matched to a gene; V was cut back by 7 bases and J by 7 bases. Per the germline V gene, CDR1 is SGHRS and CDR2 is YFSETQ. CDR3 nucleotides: TGCGCCAGCCATCCCGGGAGGGCCATCGGGGAGCTGTTTTTT. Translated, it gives CASHPGRAIGELFF.

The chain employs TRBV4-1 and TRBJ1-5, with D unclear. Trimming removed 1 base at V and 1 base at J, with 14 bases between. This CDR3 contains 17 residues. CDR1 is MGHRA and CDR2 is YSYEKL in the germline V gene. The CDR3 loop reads CASSQVGALGSNQPQHF. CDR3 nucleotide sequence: TGCGCCAGCAGCCAAGTGGGAGCTCTCGGGAGCAATCAGCCCCAGCATTTT.

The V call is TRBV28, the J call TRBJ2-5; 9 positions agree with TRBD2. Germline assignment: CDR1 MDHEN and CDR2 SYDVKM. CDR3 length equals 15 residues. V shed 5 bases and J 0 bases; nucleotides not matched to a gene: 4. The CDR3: CASSTLAGYQETQYF. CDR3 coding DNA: TGTGCCAGCAGTACCCTAGCGGGATACCAAGAGACCCAGTACTTC.

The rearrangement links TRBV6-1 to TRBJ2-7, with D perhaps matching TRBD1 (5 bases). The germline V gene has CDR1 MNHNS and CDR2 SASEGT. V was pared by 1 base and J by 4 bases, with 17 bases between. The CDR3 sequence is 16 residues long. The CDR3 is CASSEVGGQGGYEQYF. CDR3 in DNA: TGTGCCAGCAGTGAAGTAGGTGGCCAGGGTGGGTACGAGCAGTACTTC.

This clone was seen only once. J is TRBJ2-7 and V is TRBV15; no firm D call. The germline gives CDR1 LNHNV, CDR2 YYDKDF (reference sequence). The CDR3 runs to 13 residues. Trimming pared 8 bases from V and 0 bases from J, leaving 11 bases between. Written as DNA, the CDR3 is TGTGCCACCGCCAGGCGGACCTCCTACGAGCAGTACTTC. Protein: CATARRTSYEQYF.

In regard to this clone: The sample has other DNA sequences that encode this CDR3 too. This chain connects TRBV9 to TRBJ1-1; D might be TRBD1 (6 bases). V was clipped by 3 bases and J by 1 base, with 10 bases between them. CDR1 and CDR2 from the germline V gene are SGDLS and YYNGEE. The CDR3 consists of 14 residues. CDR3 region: CASSAGQRNTEAFF. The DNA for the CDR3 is TGTGCCAGCAGCGCCGGACAGAGGAACACTGAAGCTTTCTTT.

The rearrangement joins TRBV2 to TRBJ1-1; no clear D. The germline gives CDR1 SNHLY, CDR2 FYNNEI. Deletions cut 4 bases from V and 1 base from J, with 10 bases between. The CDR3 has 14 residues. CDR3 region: CASSVSDKNTEAFF. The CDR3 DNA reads TGTGCCAGCAGTGTCTCGGATAAGAACACTGAAGCTTTCTTT. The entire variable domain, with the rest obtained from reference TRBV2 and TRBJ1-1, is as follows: EPEVTQTPSHQVTQMGQEVILRCVPISNHLYFYWYRQILGQKVEFLVSFYNNEISEKSEIFDDQFSVERPDGSNFTLKIRSTKLEDSAMYFCASSVSDKNTEAFFGQGTRLTVV.